This TCR beta chain is from a study of T cell responses to AZD1222 COVID-19 vaccine. Points from the study as a whole: Clonal diversity may have been underestimated, and the donors were mostly white British, with more females than males. When two AZD1222 doses had been given, Spike-specific TCR breadth and depth rose. Reports indicate that nearly half of spike-specific TCRs are directed at unmutated variant regions.

Sequencing was performed with immunoSEQ multiplex PCR; in TCRdb, only in-frame clones are kept and a portion is missing. The sample comprises over 100,000 clones, roughly nine tenths of which are singletons, and over 1.5% rests with the top ten. With respect to this clone: What it binds is unknown.

CDR3 length: 16 residues. Trimming took 4 bases from V and 3 from J; bases not matched to a gene: 11. CDR1 is SQVTM and CDR2 is ANQGSEA in the germline V gene. The V and J genes are TRBV29-1 and TRBJ2-1; 8 bases align to TRBD2. The TCR originated in an adult in good health. Sequencing used peripheral blood, obtained on day 0 of AZD1222 vaccination. CDR3 sequence (DNA): TGCAGCGTTGGTTACGTCCGGGGGGGCGACTACAATGAGCAGTTCTTC. Translated: CSVGYVRGGDYNEQFF.